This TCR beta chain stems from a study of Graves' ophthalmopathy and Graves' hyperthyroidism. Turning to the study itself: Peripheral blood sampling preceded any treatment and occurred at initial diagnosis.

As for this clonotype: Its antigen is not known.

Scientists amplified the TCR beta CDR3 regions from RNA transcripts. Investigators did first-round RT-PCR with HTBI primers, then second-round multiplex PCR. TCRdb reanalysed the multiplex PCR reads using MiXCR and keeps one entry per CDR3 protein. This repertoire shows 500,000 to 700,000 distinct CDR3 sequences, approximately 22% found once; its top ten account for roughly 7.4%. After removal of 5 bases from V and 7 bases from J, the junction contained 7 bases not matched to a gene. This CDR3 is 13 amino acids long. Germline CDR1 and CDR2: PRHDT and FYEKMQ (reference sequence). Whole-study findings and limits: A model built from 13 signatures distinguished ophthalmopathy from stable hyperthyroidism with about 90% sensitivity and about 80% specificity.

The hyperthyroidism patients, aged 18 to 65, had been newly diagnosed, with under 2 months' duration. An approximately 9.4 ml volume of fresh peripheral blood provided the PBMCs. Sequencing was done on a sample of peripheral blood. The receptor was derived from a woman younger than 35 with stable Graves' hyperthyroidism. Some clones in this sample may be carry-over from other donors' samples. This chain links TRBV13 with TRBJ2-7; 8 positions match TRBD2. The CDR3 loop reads CASSIGTSSEQYF. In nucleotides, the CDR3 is TGTGCCAGCAGCATCGGGACTAGTAGTGAGCAGTACTTC.